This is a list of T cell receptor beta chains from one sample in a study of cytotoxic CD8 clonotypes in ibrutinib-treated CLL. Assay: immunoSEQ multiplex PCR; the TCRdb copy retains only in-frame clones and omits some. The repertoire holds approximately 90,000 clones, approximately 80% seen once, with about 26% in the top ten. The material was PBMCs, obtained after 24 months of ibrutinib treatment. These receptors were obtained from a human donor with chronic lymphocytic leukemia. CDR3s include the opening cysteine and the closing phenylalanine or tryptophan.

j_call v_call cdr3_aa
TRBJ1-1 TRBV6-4 CASSAVANTEAFF
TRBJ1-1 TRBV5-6 CASSFGGNGEAFF
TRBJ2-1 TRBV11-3 CASSSTHSNEQFF
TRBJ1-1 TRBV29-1 CSARTKSMNTEAFF
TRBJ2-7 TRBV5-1 CASSILLGGEQYF
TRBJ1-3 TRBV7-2 CASSPDGSSGNTIYF
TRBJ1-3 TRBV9 CASSVPEGNTIYF
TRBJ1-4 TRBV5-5 CASSLAGTGGEKLFF
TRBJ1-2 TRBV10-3 CAISEQGADGYTF
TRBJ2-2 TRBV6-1 CASSDRDRGNTGELFF
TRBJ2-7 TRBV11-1 CASSHNKGTSGMHEQYF
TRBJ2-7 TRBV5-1 CASSPGTVGSYEQYF
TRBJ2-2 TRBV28 CASSPQITGELFF
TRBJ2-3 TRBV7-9 CASSFLQRGVSTDTQYF
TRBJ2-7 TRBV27 CASSLQGFYEQYF
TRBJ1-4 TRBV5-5 CASSPDPTNEKLFF
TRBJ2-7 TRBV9 CASSVGTSYEQYF
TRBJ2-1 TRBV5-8 CASSLGTSGSINEQFF
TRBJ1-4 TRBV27 CASSSVGPNEKLFF
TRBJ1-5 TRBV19 CASSIGRDQPQHF
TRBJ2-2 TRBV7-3 CASRAGVTGELFF
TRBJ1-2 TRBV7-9 CASSHGEVINYGYTF
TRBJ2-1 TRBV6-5 CASSYRTGAEQFF
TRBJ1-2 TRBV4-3 CASSQQDLGYGYTF
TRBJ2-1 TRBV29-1 CSVEFWEGPYNEQFF
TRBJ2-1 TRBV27 CASRPDRGSYNEQFF
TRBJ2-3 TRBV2 CASRRGLAGHTDTQYF
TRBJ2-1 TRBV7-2 CASKDGGSYNEQFF
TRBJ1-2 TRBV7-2 CASSLGTSRGYTF